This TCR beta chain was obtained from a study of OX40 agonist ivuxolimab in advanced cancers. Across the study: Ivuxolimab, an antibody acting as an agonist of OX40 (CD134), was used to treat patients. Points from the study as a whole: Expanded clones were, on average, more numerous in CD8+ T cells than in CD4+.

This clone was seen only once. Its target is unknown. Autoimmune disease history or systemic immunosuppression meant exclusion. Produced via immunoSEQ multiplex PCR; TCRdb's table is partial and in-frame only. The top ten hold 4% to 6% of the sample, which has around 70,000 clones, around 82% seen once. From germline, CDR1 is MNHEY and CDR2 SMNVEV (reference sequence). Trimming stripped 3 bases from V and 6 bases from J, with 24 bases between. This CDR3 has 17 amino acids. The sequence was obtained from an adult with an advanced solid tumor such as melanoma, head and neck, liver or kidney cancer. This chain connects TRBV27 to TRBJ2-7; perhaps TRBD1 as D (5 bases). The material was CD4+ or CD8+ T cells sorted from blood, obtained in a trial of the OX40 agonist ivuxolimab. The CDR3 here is CASSFMGIGTGVSEQYF. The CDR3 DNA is TGTGCCAGCAGTTTTATGGGAATCGGTACAGGCGTCAGCGAGCAGTACTTC.